This T cell receptor (beta chain) was identified during a study of blood T cells in healthy people across ages. Germline CDR1 reads SGHTA; CDR2 reads FQGNSA. The CDR3 is made up of 16 amino acids. V lost 5 bases and J lost 4; bases outside the gene matches: 8. The authors ran a second PCR of 7 to 11 cycles using a sample-barcoded 5' primer and a J-beta primer mix. From the 5' RACE reads, TCRdb called clonotypes with MiXCR, one entry per CDR3 protein. The sample contains nearly 1 million distinct CDR3 sequences, roughly 50% of which appear only once. Overall study results and limits: Nothing was known about donor CMV status, and this possibly confounded expanded clonotype changes. Older age went with lower TCR beta diversity per million T cells, in a roughly linear way.

This clonotype has only a few counts. The target antigen is unknown. This chain links TRBV7-2 with TRBJ2-5; 12 nucleotides line up with TRBD2. Sequencing used blood. The receptor's source is a woman aged 55 to 70 in good health. The CDR3 spells CASSPRLAGVRETQYF. The CDR3 bases are TGTGCCAGCAGCCCAAGACTAGCGGGAGTACGAGAGACCCAGTACTTC.